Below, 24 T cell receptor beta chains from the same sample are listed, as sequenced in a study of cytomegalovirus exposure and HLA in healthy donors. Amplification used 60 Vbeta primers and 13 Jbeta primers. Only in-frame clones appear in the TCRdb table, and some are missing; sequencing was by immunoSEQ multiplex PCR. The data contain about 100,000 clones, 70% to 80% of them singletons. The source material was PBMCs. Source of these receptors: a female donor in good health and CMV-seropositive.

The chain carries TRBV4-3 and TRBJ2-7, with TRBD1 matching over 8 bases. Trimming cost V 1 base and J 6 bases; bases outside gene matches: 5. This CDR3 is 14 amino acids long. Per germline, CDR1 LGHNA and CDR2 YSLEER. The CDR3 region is CASSQGQGKSEQYF. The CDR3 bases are TGCGCCAGCAGCCAAGGACAGGGGAAAAGCGAGCAGTACTTC.

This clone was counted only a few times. DNA for the CDR3: TGTGCCAGCAGCTCCGTTTCCACAGATACGCAGTATTTT. This codes for CASSSVSTDTQYF. The chain has TRBV7-9 and TRBJ2-3; D not resolved. Trimming removed 4 bases from V and 2 bases from J, with 7 bases in between. Germline-derived CDR1 and CDR2 are SEHNR and FQNEAQ (reference sequence). The CDR3 runs to 13 residues. Based on the CDR3 plus reference TRBV7-9 and TRBJ2-3, the full variable domain is DTGVSQNPRHKITKRGQNVTFRCDPISEHNRLYWYRQTLGQGPEFLTYFQNEAQLEKSRLLSDRFSAERPKGSFSTLEIQRTEQGDSAMYLCASSSVSTDTQYFGPGTRLTVL.

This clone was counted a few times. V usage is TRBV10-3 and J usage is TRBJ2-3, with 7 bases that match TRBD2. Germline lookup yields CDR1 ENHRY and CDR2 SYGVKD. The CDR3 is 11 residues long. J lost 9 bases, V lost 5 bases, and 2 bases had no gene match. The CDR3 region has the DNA TGTGCCATCAGTCAGGGAGGGACGCAGTATTTT. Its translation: CAISQGGTQYF.

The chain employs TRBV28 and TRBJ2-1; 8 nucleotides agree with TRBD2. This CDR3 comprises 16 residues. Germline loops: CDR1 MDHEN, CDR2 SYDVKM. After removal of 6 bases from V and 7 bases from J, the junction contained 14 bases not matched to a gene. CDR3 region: CASSLLSYAGGNEQFF. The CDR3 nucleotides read TGTGCCAGCAGCCTTCTTTCGTACGCGGGGGGTAATGAGCAGTTCTTC.

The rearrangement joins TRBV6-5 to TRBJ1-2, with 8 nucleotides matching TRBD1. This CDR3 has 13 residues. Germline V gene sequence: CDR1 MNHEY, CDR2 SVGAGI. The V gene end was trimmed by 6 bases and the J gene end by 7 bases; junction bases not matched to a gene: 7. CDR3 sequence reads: CASSQDRVAGYTF. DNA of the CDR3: TGTGCCAGCAGCCAGGACAGGGTTGCTGGCTACACCTTC.

The CDR3 here is CASSERQFQETQYF. CDR3 DNA sequence: TGTGCCAGCAGTGAAAGACAGTTCCAAGAGACCCAGTACTTC. The J gene is TRBJ2-5, the V gene TRBV25-1, with D tentatively TRBD1 (5 bases). Looked up from germline, CDR1 is MGHDK and CDR2 is SYGVNS. Trimming pared 2 bases from V and 1 base from J, leaving 8 bases between. CDR3 length equals 14 residues.

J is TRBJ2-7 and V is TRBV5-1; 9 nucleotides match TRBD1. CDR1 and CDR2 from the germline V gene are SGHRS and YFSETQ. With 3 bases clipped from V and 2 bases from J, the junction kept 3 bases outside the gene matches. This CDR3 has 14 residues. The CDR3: CASSYRDRAYEQYF. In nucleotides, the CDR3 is TGCGCCAGCAGCTACCGGGACAGGGCCTACGAGCAGTACTTC.

CDR3 nucleotide sequence: TGTGCCAGCAGCCTGGACCCACAGGACAGGACGACTGAAGCTTTCTTT. As protein: CASSLDPQDRTTEAFF. The V gene is TRBV5-4, the J gene TRBJ1-1; 7 bases align to TRBD1. V was pared by 4 bases and J by 5 bases, with 14 bases of the junction left unmatched. The CDR3 is made up of 16 amino acids. Germline V gene data show CDR1 as SGHNT and CDR2 as YYREEE (reference sequence).

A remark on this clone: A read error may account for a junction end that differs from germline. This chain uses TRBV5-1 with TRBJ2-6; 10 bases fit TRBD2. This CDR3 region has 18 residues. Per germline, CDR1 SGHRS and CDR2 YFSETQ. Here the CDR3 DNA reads TGCGCCAGCAGCTTGGGGCTAGCGGGGGCTAGTGGGGCCAACGGCCTGACTTTC. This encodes CASSLGLAGASGANGLTF.

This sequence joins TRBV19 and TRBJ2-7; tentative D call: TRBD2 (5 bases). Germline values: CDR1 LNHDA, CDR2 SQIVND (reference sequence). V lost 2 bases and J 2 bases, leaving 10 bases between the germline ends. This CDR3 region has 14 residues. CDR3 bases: TGTGCCAGTAGTATACGCGGGCCTACCTACGAGCAGTACTTC. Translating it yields CASSIRGPTYEQYF.

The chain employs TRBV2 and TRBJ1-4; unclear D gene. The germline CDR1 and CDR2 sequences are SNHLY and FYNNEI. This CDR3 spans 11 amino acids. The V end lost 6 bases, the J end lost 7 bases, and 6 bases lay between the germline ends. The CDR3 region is CASRQTEKLFF. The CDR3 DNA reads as TGTGCCAGCAGACAGACTGAAAAACTGTTTTTT.

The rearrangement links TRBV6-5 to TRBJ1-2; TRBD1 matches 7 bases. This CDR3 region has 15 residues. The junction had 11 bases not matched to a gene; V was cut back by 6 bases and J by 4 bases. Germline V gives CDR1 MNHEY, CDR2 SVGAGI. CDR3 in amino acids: CASSLNSQGPYGYTF. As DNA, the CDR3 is TGTGCCAGCAGCCTAAACTCACAGGGGCCCTATGGCTACACCTTC.

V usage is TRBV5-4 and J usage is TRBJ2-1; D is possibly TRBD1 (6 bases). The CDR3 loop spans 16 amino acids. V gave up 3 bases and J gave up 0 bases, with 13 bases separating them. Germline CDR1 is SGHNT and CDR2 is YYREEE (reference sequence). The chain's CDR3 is CASSSGGGGSYNEQFF. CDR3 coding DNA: TGTGCCAGCAGCTCTGGGGGCGGAGGCTCCTACAATGAGCAGTTCTTC.

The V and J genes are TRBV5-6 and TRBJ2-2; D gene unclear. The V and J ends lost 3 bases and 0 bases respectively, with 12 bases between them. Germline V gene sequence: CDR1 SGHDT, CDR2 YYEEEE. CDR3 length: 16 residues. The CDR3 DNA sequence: TGTGCCAGCAGCTACACTATTCTTGCGAACACCGGGGAGCTGTTTTTT. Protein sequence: CASSYTILANTGELFF.

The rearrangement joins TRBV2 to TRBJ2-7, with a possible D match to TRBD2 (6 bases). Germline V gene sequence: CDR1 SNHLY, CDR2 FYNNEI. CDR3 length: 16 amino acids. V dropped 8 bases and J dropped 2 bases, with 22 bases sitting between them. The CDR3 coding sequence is TGTGCCAGCGCCGGGGGACCCGGGACGGGCACCTACGAGCAGTACTTC. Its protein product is CASAGGPGTGTYEQYF.

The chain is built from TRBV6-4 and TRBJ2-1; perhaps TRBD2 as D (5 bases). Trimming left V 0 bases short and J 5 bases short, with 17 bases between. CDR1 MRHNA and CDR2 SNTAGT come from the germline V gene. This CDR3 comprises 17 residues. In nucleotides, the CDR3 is TGTGCCAGCAGTGACTCGAGGGTCCCGTATCCCGACAATGAGCAGTTCTTC. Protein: CASSDSRVPYPDNEQFF.

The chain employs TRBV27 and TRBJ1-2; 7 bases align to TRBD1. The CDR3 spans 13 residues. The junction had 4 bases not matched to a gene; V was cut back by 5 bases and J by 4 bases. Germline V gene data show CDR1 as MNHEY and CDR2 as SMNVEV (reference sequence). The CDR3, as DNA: TGTGCCAGCAGTCGGGGACAGTTCTATGGCTACACCTTC. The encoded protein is CASSRGQFYGYTF.

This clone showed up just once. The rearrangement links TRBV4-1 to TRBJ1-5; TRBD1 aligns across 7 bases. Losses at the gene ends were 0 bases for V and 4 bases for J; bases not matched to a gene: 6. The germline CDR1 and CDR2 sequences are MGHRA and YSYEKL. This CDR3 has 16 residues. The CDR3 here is CASSQDIAGGNQPQHF. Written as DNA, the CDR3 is TGCGCCAGCAGCCAAGATATCGCAGGGGGGAATCAGCCCCAGCATTTT.

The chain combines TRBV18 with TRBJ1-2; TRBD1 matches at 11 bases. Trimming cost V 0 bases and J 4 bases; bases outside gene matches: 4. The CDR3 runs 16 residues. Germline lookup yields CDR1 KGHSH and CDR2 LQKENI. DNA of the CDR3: TGTGCCAGCTCACCACCCGGGACAGGGGGACTCTATGGCTACACCTTC. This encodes CASSPPGTGGLYGYTF. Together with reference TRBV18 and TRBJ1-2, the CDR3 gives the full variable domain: NAGVMQNPRHLVRRRGQEARLRCSPMKGHSHVYWYRQLPEEGLKFMVYLQKENIIDESGMPKERFSAEFPKEGPSILRIQQVVRGDSAAYFCASSPPGTGGLYGYTFGSGTRLTVV.

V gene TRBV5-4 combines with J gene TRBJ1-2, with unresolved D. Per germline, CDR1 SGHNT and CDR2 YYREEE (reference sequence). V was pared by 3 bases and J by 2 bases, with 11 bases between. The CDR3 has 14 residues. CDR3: CASSSAAGNYGYTF. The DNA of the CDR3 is TGTGCCAGCAGCTCCGCGGCGGGGAACTATGGCTACACCTTC.

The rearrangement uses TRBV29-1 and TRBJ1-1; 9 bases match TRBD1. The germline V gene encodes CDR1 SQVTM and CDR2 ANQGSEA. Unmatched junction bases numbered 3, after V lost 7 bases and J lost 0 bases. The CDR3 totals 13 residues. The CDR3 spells CSGTGALNTEAFF. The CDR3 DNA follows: TGCAGCGGGACAGGGGCACTGAACACTGAAGCTTTCTTT.

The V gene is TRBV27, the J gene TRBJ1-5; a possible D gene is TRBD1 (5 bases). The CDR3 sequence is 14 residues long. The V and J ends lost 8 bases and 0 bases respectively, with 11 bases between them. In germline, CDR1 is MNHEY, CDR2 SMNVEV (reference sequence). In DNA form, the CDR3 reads TGTGCCAGCGGCCCTCAGGGTAGCAATCAGCCCCAGCATTTT. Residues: CASGPQGSNQPQHF.

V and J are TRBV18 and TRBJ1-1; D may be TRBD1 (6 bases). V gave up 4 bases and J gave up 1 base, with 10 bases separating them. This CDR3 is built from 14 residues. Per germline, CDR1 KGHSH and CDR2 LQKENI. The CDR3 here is CASSLLGQNTEAFF. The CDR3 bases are TGTGCCAGCTCACTATTGGGACAGAACACTGAAGCTTTCTTT.

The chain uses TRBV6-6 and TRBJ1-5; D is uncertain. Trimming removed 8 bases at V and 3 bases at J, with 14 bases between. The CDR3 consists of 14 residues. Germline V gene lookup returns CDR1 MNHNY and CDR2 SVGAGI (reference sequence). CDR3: CASSVADFNQPQHF. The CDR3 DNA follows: TGTGCCAGCTCTGTAGCGGACTTCAATCAGCCCCAGCATTTT.